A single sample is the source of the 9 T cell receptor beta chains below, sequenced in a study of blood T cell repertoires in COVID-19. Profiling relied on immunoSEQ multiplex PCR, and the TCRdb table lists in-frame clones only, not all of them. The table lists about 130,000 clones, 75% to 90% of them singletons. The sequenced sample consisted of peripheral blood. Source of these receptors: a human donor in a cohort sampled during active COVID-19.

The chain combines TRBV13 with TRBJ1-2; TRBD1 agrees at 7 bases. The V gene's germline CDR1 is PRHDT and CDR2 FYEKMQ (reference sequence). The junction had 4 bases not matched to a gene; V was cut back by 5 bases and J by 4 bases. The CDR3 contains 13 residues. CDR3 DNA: TGTGCCAGCAGCCTGGGACAGAGCTATGGCTACACCTTC. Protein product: CASSLGQSYGYTF.

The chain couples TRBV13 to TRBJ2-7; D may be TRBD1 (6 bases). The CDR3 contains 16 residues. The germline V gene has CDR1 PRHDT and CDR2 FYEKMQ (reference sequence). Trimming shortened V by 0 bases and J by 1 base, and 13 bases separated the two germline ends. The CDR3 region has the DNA TGTGCCAGCAGCTTAGGTCTTGTGGACAGTTCCTACGAGCAGTACTTC. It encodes CASSLGLVDSSYEQYF.

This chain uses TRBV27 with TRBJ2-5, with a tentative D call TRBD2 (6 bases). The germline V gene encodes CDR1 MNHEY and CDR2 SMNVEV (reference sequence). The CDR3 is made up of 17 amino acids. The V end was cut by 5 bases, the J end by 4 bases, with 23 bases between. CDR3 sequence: CASSRQAVGGDGETQYF. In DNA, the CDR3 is TGTGCCAGCAGTCGCCAGGCTGTCGGGGGAGACGGAGAGACCCAGTACTTC.

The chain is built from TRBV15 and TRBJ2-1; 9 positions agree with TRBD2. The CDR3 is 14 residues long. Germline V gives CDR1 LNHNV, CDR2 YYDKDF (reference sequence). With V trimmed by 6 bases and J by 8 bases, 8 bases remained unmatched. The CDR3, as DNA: TGTGCCACCAGGTTGGGCGGGGGGGCCGATGAGCAGTTCTTC. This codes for CATRLGGGADEQFF.

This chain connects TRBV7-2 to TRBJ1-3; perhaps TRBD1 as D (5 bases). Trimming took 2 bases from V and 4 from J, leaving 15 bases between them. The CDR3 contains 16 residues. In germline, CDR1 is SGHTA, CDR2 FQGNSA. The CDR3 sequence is CASSLSSGVDGNTIYF. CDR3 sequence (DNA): TGTGCCAGCAGCTTATCTTCGGGGGTGGACGGAAACACCATATATTTT.

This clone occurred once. CDR3 in DNA: TGTGCCACCTGGACACTTAGGGTGGCTTTCTTT. This translates into CATWTLRVAFF. The chain joins TRBV6-5 to TRBJ1-1, with TRBD1 as a possible D gene (5 bases). Germline CDR1 is MNHEY and CDR2 is SVGAGI. This CDR3 is built from 11 residues. Trimming shortened V by 10 bases and J by 11 bases, and 17 bases separated the two germline ends.

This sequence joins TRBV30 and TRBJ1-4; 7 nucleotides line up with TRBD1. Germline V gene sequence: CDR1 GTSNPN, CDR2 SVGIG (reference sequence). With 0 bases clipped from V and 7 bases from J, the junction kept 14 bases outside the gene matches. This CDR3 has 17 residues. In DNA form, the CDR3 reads TGTGCCTGGAGTGTTGGATCCCAGACAGGGTGGTCTGAAAAACTGTTTTTT. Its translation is CAWSVGSQTGWSEKLFF.

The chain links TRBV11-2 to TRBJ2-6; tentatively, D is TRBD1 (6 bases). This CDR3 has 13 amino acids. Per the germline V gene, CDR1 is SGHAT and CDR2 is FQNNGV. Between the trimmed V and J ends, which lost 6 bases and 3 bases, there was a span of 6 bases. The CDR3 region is CASRGGGANVLTF. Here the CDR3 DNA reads TGTGCCAGCAGAGGGGGTGGGGCCAACGTCCTGACTTTC.

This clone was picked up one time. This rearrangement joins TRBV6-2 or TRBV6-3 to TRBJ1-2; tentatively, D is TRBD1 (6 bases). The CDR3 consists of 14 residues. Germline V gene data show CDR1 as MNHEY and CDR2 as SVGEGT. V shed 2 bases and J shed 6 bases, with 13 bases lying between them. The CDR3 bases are TGTGCCAGCAGTTACCCGGGACAAATGAATGGCTACACCTTC. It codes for CASSYPGQMNGYTF.